This T cell receptor (beta chain) was identified in a study of vaccination effects on CD4 cells after COVID-19. Culture proceeded for approximately 10 days, and CD4+ T cells were then isolated. As their vaccination, participants received two doses of either BNT162b2 or mRNA-1273. Measured with immunoSEQ multiplex PCR; TCRdb has only the in-frame clones, and not every one. The sample has approximately 70,000 clones, 73% seen once. The V gene's germline CDR1 is MNHEY and CDR2 SVGEGT. CDR3 size: 13 residues. Trimming left V 4 bases short and J 4 bases short, with 7 bases between. In regard to this clone: As yet, its antigen is unknown.

This chain uses TRBV6-2 or TRBV6-3 with TRBJ2-2; D is unresolved. The receptor was isolated from a human donor who received a COVID-19 vaccine. Sequenced here: CD4+ T cells from PBMCs cultured without peptide, sampled after COVID-19 vaccination. In DNA, the CDR3 is TGTGCCAGCAGTTCCCAGTCCACCGGGGAGCTGTTTTTT. Amino acid sequence: CASSSQSTGELFF.